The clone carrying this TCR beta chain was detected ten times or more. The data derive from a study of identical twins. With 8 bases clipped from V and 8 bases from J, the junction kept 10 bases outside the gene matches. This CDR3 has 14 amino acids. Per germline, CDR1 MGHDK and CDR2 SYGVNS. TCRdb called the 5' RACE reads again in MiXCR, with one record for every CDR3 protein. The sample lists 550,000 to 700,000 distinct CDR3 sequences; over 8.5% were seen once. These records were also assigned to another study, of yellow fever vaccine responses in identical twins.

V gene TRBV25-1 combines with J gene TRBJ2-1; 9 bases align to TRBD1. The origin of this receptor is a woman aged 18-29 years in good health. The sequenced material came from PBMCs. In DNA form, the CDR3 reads TGTGCCAGCCAAGCGGGACAGGGAACACATGAGCAGTTCTTC. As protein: CASQAGQGTHEQFF.